This T cell receptor (beta chain) stems from a study of cytomegalovirus exposure and HLA in healthy donors (dated by TCRdb to the late 2010s). Turning to the overall study: According to an earlier analysis of around 600 of the donors, about 170 million T cells yielded 90 million to 140 million unique TCR beta sequences and around 300 Gb of sequence data. Genome-wide SNP genotypes for about 55% of the roughly 670 donors were used in a later genetic analysis, which treated that subset as a discovery cohort. In a later analysis, previously published TCR beta repertoires from more than 500 donors were re-analyzed and high-resolution HLA genotyping was added so that TCR occurrence patterns could be studied. Every repertoire in the discovery cohort had been generated on one and the same sequencing platform. An earlier analysis of more than 450 of the donors used high-throughput TCR beta sequencing to judge whether each TCR beta V gene segment behaved as functional or pseudogenic. Alongside the repertoire data, information on donor age, sex, ethnicity and CMV serostatus was compiled. The later analysis used no new phenotypic data to find candidate immune exposures, relying instead on TCR beta sequences and their occurrence across donors. Both class I and class II loci were covered by HLA typing, at four-digit resolution. Of the roughly 400 genotyped donors, over 80% were placed in the genetic ancestry cluster associated with self-reported Caucasian donors. Roughly 290 gigabases of sequencing data and around 88 million unique TCR sequences made up an early release that covered nearly 650 HLA-typed donors. To predict cytomegalovirus infection status, the study brought together high-throughput TCR immunosequencing, statistical association of individual TCRs with disease status, and machine learning. Besides the first cohort of about 730 subjects, a separate validation cohort made up of 90 to 150 different subjects was used. The study profiled the T cell repertoires of approximately 700 subjects by immunosequencing and related them to cytomegalovirus serostatus. Among some 400 genotyped donors of the cohort, an average of roughly 230,000 unique TCR beta nucleotide sequences was sequenced per donor, of which about 20% were non-productive. Several DR-DQ haplotypes were treated as single units for association and clustering because of strong linkage in the cohort. Typing coverage varied by locus: roughly 620-630 donors for A, B, C, DRB1 and DQB1; 522 for DQA1; about 570 for DPA1; around 490 for DPB1. The study aimed to test whether signatures of past pathogen exposure could be identified by cataloging public T cell receptors.

The full study reports these points: In a later analysis, HLA-associated TCR beta chains showed more clonal expansion and lower generation probabilities than non-associated chains that were equally common. Most TCR sequences were observed very rarely across donors, whereas some public TCRs were present in many individuals. A total of 150 to 200 TCR beta chains were listed by the study as associated with cytomegalovirus. The authors suggested that the approach could potentially be generalized to other disease states and immunological phenotypes. Most CMV-associated TCR beta chains appeared to be HLA-restricted in a later analysis, and the HLA associations seemed to be driven largely by CMV exposure. A further reported finding was that TCR beta sequences accurately predicted the HLA-A and HLA-B alleles for most subjects in the first cohort. Only TCR beta chains were sequenced in this cohort, and the absence of alpha or paired-chain data limited detectable features. In an earlier analysis of around 600 of the donors, most TCR beta V segments were observed in productive rearrangements about 90% or about 30% of the time, broadly matching IMGT annotations. In a later analysis, TCR association rates were found to vary across HLA loci, with the most associated TCRs seen for DRB1 alleles and the fewest for HLA-C alleles. The only immune exposure information available for the cohort was CMV serostatus. Compared with the approximately 670-donor mean, donors in an Asian-associated ancestry cluster had fewer N-insertions in productive TCRs, according to a later genetic analysis. Cytomegalovirus status was reported to be diagnosed by the classifier with high specificity and sensitivity in both the original and validation cohorts. Several of the top co-occurrence clusters appeared to be linked to parvovirus B19, influenza, CMV and Epstein-Barr virus, according to a later analysis. Some IMGT-functional V segments, including TRBV6-2 and TRBV6-3, could not be distinguished by the 87-base-pair reads and were therefore excluded. A few of the identified cytomegalovirus-associated TCR beta chains were confirmed in vitro to be specific for cytomegalovirus antigens. Linkage disequilibrium might explain the correlated functional status among segregating V segments, but an unknown experimental factor could not be ruled out. In a later genetic analysis, a missense DCLRE1C variant was associated with V-gene and J-gene trimming of TCR beta chains, and the association was replicated in an independent cohort. The presence/absence analyses assumed that sequencing depth was roughly uniform across donors, and that assumption may not be true. A later analysis associated around 16,000 TCR beta sequences with specific HLA alleles at a false discovery rate of 0.05. Strong co-occurrence of HLA alleles, especially DR and DQ, made assigning TCR associations to individual alleles difficult. A cluster of highly shared sequence variants was judged likely to represent a technical artifact of the sequencing pipeline. Because HLA typing was missing for some donors at each locus, association tests included only the typed subset. Because counts were too low, some 16 rarely observed V segments, including chromosome 9 orphons, were excluded from the earlier analysis of 587 of the donors.

Library preparation employed the immunoSEQ multiplex PCR assay. A mixture of 60 forward primers for TCR Vbeta segments and 13 reverse primers for TCR Jbeta segments was used in the multiplex PCR. The CDR3 region of rearranged TCR beta genes was amplified from genomic DNA with a multiplex PCR assay. The amplified TCR beta libraries were sequenced on the Illumina HiSeq System as 87-base-pair reads. From the authors' description of their analysis: A later analysis counted about 80 million unique TCR beta chains across the 550 to 800 repertoires, and roughly 10 million of these chains were shared by at least two donors. To remove PCR and sequencing errors, raw reads were error-corrected and collapsed into unique sequences using a nearest-neighbor algorithm that merged closely related sequences. V, D and J gene segments were assigned by aligning CDR3 sequences to IMGT reference sequences. For a sequence to be retained, a match of at least six nucleotides to both a V gene segment and a J gene segment was required. Rearrangements were called productive when the CDR3 lacked stop codons and stayed in frame with V and J; all others were non-productive. Following IMGT convention, CDR3 was defined as the stretch from the second conserved V-encoded cysteine to the conserved J-encoded phenylalanine. The earlier analysis of more than 450 of the donors excluded sequences that lacked an unambiguous match to a single V gene segment. In an earlier analysis of 450 to 700 of the donors, V segments were called functional above 56.7% productive rearrangements and were called segregating when the between-donor standard deviation exceeded 5%. A statistical classification framework was built for diagnosing cytomegalovirus status from the catalog of TCR beta chain sequences. In a later analysis, TCR nucleotide sequences were compared against IMGT/GENE-DB human TR gene sequences so that V and J genes could be assigned. In a later analysis, CDR3 sequences and most-parsimonious VDJ recombination scenarios were assigned using the TCRdist pipeline. In a later analysis, each TCR beta chain was defined by its CDR3 amino acid sequence together with its V-gene family, and reads lacking a unique V-gene family were excluded. As a way to deal with suspected cross-contamination and a sequencing artifact, a later analysis dropped 640 or so nucleotide sequences that were highly shared and had low generation probability. For each public chain, a later analysis derived a clonal expansion index from normalized ranks of inferred template counts within each repertoire. In a later analysis, generation probabilities were computed using a VDJ recombination model fitted to out-of-frame rearrangements, and the results were checked against IGoR. A later analysis scored TCR-TCR, TCR-HLA and TCR-CMV co-occurrence with hypergeometric tests, applying a repertoire-size bias correction to TCR pairs. To estimate false discovery rates, a later analysis permuted the HLA or CMV assignments 20 times. In a later analysis, co-occurring TCRs were grouped with DBSCAN, and TCRdist sequence similarity was added when clustering was performed within HLA-allele-positive subsets. Repertoires with fewer than 30,000 or more than 120,000 public chains, plus five repertoires with anomalous nucleotide sharing, were excluded from co-occurrence clustering. What TCRdb holds here is the immuneACCESS table cut down to in-frame rearrangements. Part of the clones is not present; checked against another copy, under half of the missing clones reflect an unresolved V gene, and the others are unexplained. V and J calls and clone size are given by that table; D and trimming were obtained from the DNA. The sample records approximately 160,000 clones, 68% of which are singletons. 1.1% to 1.5% of the sample is taken by the ten largest.

The germline V gene specifies MDHEN as CDR1 and SYDVKM as CDR2. From its cysteine to its phenylalanine, the CDR3 spans 14 amino acids. The retained sequence is limited to the CDR3, 42 bases, with the frame set at the first base. Unmatched junction bases come to 4, with V trimmed by 6 bases and J by 3 bases. For this clone: Its specific antigen is unknown. The input lacks base qualities; no much larger clone sits a single base away.

The cohort comprised 666 healthy bone marrow donors. All cohort members were sampled while nominally healthy, although unrecorded immune exposures were likely present. The donor tested CMV seronegative, placing the donor among the approximately 360 seronegative members of the cohort. Each donor provided a peripheral blood sample, and peripheral blood mononuclear cells were used for TCR beta sequencing. The Qiagen DNeasy Blood Extraction Kit was used to extract genomic DNA from the blood cell samples. This chain is built from TRBV28 and TRBJ2-4; 8 bases in between match TRBD1. Sequencing used PBMCs. This clonotype originated in a man aged 45-65 years in good health and CMV-seronegative. The DNA sequence is as follows: TGTGCCAGCAGGAAACAGGGGGGCAAAAACATTCAGTACTTC. This sequence encodes CASRKQGGKNIQYF. The full variable domain, with segments outside the CDR3 supplied by the reference TRBV28 and TRBJ2-4 proteins, appears as DVKVTQSSRYLVKRTGEKVFLECVQDMDHENMFWYRQDPGLGLRLIYFSYDVKMKEKGDIPEGYSVSREKKERFSLILESASTNQTSMYLCASRKQGGKNIQYFGAGTRLSVL.